The 31 T cell receptor beta chains given below trace back to one sample, sequenced in a study of vaccination effects on CD4 cells after COVID-19. Their specific antigens are unknown. Sequenced by immunoSEQ multiplex PCR; TCRdb stores in-frame clones only, minus some. The table records some 68,000 clones, approximately 70% of them present only once. Before any sequencing was done, the ViraFEST assay used viral peptide pools to expand antigen-specific CD4+ T cells. Culture proceeded for about 11 days, and CD4+ T cells were then isolated. Nobody among the vaccine recipients had prior SARS-CoV-2 infection (nucleocapsid antibodies were negative). The sequencing used CD4+ T cells from PBMCs cultured with HCoV-OC43 spike peptides, collected before COVID-19 vaccination. Subset reported: HCoV-OC43 spike overlapping peptide pool stimulation. These receptor sequences come from a human donor who received a COVID-19 vaccine.

This clone turned up a few times. The V and J genes are TRBV6-1 and TRBJ2-7, with unresolved D. V was cut by 2 bases and J by 6 bases, with 5 bases left in between. This CDR3 has 11 residues. Germline-derived CDR1 and CDR2 are MNHNS and SASEGT. Here the CDR3 DNA reads TGTGCCAGCAGTGAATTCTCCGAGCAGTACGTC. It specifies CASSEFSEQYV.

This clone was seen just once. The V gene is TRBV5-8, the J gene TRBJ1-5, with D maybe TRBD1 (5 bases). CDR1 and CDR2 (germline): SGHTS, YDEGEE. Trimming removed 0 bases from V and 4 bases from J, with 11 bases in between. The CDR3 loop spans 15 amino acids. CDR3 protein: CASSLAGFGNQPQHF. CDR3 nucleotide sequence: TGTGCCAGCAGCTTGGCAGGGTTTGGAAATCAGCCCCAGCATTTT. The full variable domain, in which reference TRBV5-8 and TRBJ1-5 provide the parts outside the CDR3, is EAGVTQSPTHLIKTRGQQATLRCSPISGHTSVYWYQQALGLGLQFLLWYDEGEERNRGNFPPRFSGRQFPNYSSELNVNALELEDSALYLCASSLAGFGNQPQHFGDGTRLSIL.

V gene TRBV7-3 combines with J gene TRBJ1-1; 7 positions agree with TRBD1. Germline V gene data show CDR1 as SGHTA and CDR2 as FQGTGA. The length of the CDR3 is 15 residues. V gave up 5 bases and J gave up 1 base; unmatched junction bases: 7. The CDR3 DNA reads TGTGCCAGCAGCCCGCGGACAGGTCGGAACACTGAAGCTTTCTTT. It specifies CASSPRTGRNTEAFF.

The chain joins TRBV30 to TRBJ1-2; no clear D gene. CDR1 GTSNPN and CDR2 SVGIG come from the germline V gene (reference sequence). The CDR3 spans 11 residues. V lost 0 bases and J lost 5, with 4 bases in between. The CDR3, as DNA: TGTGCCTGGAGTGTTGGGTATGGCTACACCTTC. Translating it yields CAWSVGYGYTF.

This clone was seen a handful of times. J is TRBJ2-5 and V is TRBV7-7; TRBD1 is a possible D gene (5 bases). CDR1 is SSHAT and CDR2 is FNYEAQ in the germline V gene (reference sequence). The CDR3 is made up of 14 amino acids. Trimming cost V 1 base and J 5 bases, with 11 bases left between them. The CDR3 spells CASSLVGAEETQYF. CDR3 bases: TGTGCCAGCAGCTTAGTTGGGGCGGAGGAGACCCAGTACTTC. Supplemented by reference TRBV7-7 and TRBJ2-5, the full variable domain reads GAGVSQSPRYKVTKRGQDVTLRCDPISSHATLYWYQQALGQGPEFLTYFNYEAQPDKSGLPSDRFSAERPEGSISTLTIQRTEQRDSAMYRCASSLVGAEETQYFGPGTRLLVL.

V gene TRBV3-1 (or the pseudogene TRBV3-2) combines with J gene TRBJ2-5; TRBD2 might be the D (5 bases). CDR1 and CDR2 (germline): LGHDT, YNNKEL (reference sequence). The CDR3 spans 15 residues. Trimming shortened V by 3 bases and J by 5 bases, and 16 bases separated the two germline ends. CDR3 region: CASSQSGALLETQYF. CDR3 DNA: TGTGCCAGCAGCCAGAGCGGAGCTCTCCTTGAGACCCAGTACTTC.

The V gene is TRBV11-2, the J gene TRBJ1-1; D remains ambiguous. V dropped 8 bases and J dropped 7 bases, with 14 bases sitting between them. The germline CDR1 and CDR2 sequences are SGHAT and FQNNGV. The CDR3 is made up of 12 amino acids. The CDR3 loop reads CASAPPHSEAFF. CDR3 sequence (DNA): TGTGCCAGCGCCCCCCCCCACAGTGAAGCTTTCTTT. The whole variable domain, filled in from reference TRBV11-2 and TRBJ1-1, reads EAGVAQSPRYKIIEKRQSVAFWCNPISGHATLYWYQQILGQGPKLLIQFQNNGVVDDSQLPKDRFSAERLKGVDSTLKIQPAKLEDSAVYLCASAPPHSEAFFGQGTRLTVV.

The V gene is TRBV9, the J gene TRBJ2-5; 14 bases fit TRBD2. CDR3 length: 16 residues. CDR1 and CDR2 (germline): SGDLS, YYNGEE. V lost 3 bases to trimming and J lost 1 base; unmatched junction nucleotides: 2. The CDR3 coding sequence is TGTGCCAGCAGCGGGGGACTAGCGGGGGCCCAAGAGACCCAGTACTTC. This gives the protein CASSGGLAGAQETQYF. Full variable domain (missing parts from reference TRBV9 and TRBJ2-5): DSGVTQTPKHLITATGQRVTLRCSPRSGDLSVYWYQQSLDQGLQFLIQYYNGEERAKGNILERFSAQQFPDLHSELNLSSLELGDSALYFCASSGGLAGAQETQYFGPGTRLLVL.

This rearrangement joins TRBV5-3 to TRBJ1-2, with a possible D match to TRBD1 (5 bases). TRBV5-3 is noted as an ORF with a role that remains uncertain. The V and J ends lost 5 bases and 4 bases respectively, with 12 bases between them. The CDR3 loop spans 13 amino acids. The CDR3 protein is CARSSRGSYGYTF. The CDR3 DNA follows: TGTGCCAGAAGTTCAAGGGGCAGCTATGGCTACACCTTC.

The J gene is TRBJ1-1, the V gene TRBV6-6, with 11 bases lining up with TRBD1. The length of the CDR3 is 16 residues. After removal of 1 base from V and 6 bases from J, the junction contained 7 bases not matched to a gene. CDR1 is MNHNY, CDR2 SVGAGI, per germline (reference sequence). The CDR3, as DNA: TGTGCCAGCAGTTACTACGCAGGACAGGGGGCCCCTGAAGCTTTCTTT. It translates to CASSYYAGQGAPEAFF.

V is TRBV19 and J is TRBJ2-3; no clear D gene. V gave up 0 bases and J gave up 4 bases, with 14 bases separating them. The CDR3 runs 16 residues. The germline V gene encodes CDR1 LNHDA and CDR2 SQIVND (reference sequence). The DNA of the CDR3 is TGTGCCAGTAGTATAGATCTGGGTCAAGAGTCAGATACGCAGTATTTT. Protein sequence: CASSIDLGQESDTQYF.

The chain uses TRBV20-1 and TRBJ2-5; D is unresolved. There are 11 residues in the CDR3. The ends were cut back, 3 bases at V and 5 bases at J, with 7 bases in the middle. Germline CDR1 and CDR2: DFQATT and SNEGSKA (reference sequence). CDR3 amino acids: CSARALETQYF. The DNA for the CDR3 is TGCAGTGCTAGGGCCTTGGAGACCCAGTACTTC.

This clone was observed a handful of times. The V call is TRBV30, the J call TRBJ2-3; D is possibly TRBD1 (5 bases). Germline lookup yields CDR1 GTSNPN and CDR2 SVGIG (reference sequence). V was clipped by 0 bases and J by 3 bases, with 10 bases between them. The length of the CDR3 is 14 residues. The CDR3 loop reads CAWSVAGRTDTQYF. The CDR3 region has the DNA TGTGCCTGGAGTGTCGCAGGGCGGACAGATACGCAGTATTTT.

The V call is TRBV19, the J call TRBJ2-3; 10 bases match TRBD2. Germline CDR1 and CDR2: LNHDA and SQIVND (reference sequence). Trimming took 3 bases from V and 4 from J; bases not matched to a gene: 22. The CDR3 has 21 residues. DNA for the CDR3: TGTGCCAGTAGTATCCCTCAAAGCGGGGGGGCTATCCTACTTCCCCCAGATACGCAGTATTTT. It is translated as CASSIPQSGGAILLPPDTQYF.

This chain links TRBV5-6 with TRBJ2-2; D gene ambiguous. The CDR3 spans 11 residues. Germline V gene sequence: CDR1 SGHDT, CDR2 YYEEEE. Trimming removed 6 bases from V and 7 bases from J, with 7 bases in between. CDR3 sequence: CASTSGGELFF. CDR3 nucleotides: TGTGCCAGCACCTCTGGCGGGGAGCTGTTTTTT.

The rearrangement joins TRBV5-6 to TRBJ2-7; 7 nucleotides line up with TRBD1. The V segment lost 2 bases and the J segment 2 bases; nucleotides outside the gene matches: 4. Germline CDR1 SGHDT, CDR2 YYEEEE. The CDR3 runs 14 residues. CDR3 sequence (DNA): TGTGCCAGCAGCTTCGGGGACAGAGCCTACGAGCAGTACGTC. This translates into CASSFGDRAYEQYV.

V is TRBV18 and J is TRBJ1-2, with D uncertain. Germline V CDR1 and CDR2: KGHSH, LQKENI. The CDR3 covers 12 residues. Trimming took off 2 bases at V and 8 bases at J, with 9 bases between the two ends. CDR3 nucleotide sequence: TGTGCCAGCTCACCAGGGGTCTGGGGCTACACCTTC. The encoded protein is CASSPGVWGYTF.

The DNA of the CDR3 is TGCGCCAGCAGCTTGGGGGTAACAGGGGGAACTGAAGCTTTCTTT. It encodes CASSLGVTGGTEAFF. The V gene is TRBV5-1, the J gene TRBJ1-1; TRBD1 matches at 8 bases. The CDR3 spans 15 residues. Germline CDR1 reads SGHRS; CDR2 reads YFSETQ. V dropped 0 bases and J dropped 5; count of bases not matched to a gene: 6.

The chain is built from TRBV7-2 and TRBJ2-5; D not certain. Germline lookup yields CDR1 SGHTA and CDR2 FQGNSA. The CDR3 spans 14 residues. V lost 0 bases and J lost 5, with 10 bases in between. CDR3: CASSLAILEETQYF. CDR3 bases: TGTGCCAGCAGCTTAGCCATACTTGAGGAGACCCAGTACTTC.

The chain recombines TRBV27 with TRBJ1-6; D ambiguous. The CDR3 length is 14 residues. V was shortened by 2 bases and J by 7 bases, with 9 bases between the two germline ends. Germline V CDR1 and CDR2: MNHEY, SMNVEV (reference sequence). The CDR3 DNA is TGTGCCAGCAGTTTAAGGTGGCTGAATTCACCCCTCCACTTT. This encodes CASSLRWLNSPLHF.

The genes are TRBV2 and TRBJ2-3; TRBD2 matches at 7 bases. Germline V CDR1 and CDR2: SNHLY, FYNNEI. V lost 6 bases and J lost 4; bases outside the gene matches: 10. The CDR3 spans 15 residues. The CDR3 DNA reads TGTGCCAGCAGCCCCTGGGGAGGGGAAGCAGATACGCAGTATTTT. Its protein is CASSPWGGEADTQYF.

The chain is built from TRBV28 and TRBJ1-1, with D perhaps TRBD1 (6 bases). Trimming took 4 bases from V and 1 from J, leaving 13 bases between them. The CDR3 is made up of 15 amino acids. Germline V gene data show CDR1 as MDHEN and CDR2 as SYDVKM. CDR3 in amino acids: CASSSYRASNTEAFF. The CDR3 DNA is TGTGCCAGCAGTTCTTACAGGGCTTCGAACACTGAAGCTTTCTTT.

This clone was seen just once. This chain joins TRBV5-6 and TRBJ2-3; D gene unclear. CDR1 is SGHDT, CDR2 YYEEEE, per germline. V lost 3 bases and J lost 2, with 10 bases in between. The CDR3 has 14 amino acids. Here the CDR3 reads CASSSFRVTDTQYF. The CDR3, as DNA: TGTGCCAGCAGCTCCTTTCGGGTCACAGATACGCAGTATTTT.

V is TRBV3-1 (or the pseudogene TRBV3-2) and J is TRBJ1-2, with TRBD1 as a possible D gene (5 bases). The CDR3 is 15 amino acids. CDR1 and CDR2 (germline): LGHDT, YNNKEL (reference sequence). The ends were cut back, 1 base at V and 3 bases at J, with 12 bases in the middle. CDR3 sequence reads: CASSQGGGVYYGYTF. The CDR3 DNA reads as TGTGCCAGCAGCCAAGGTGGGGGGGTCTACTATGGCTACACCTTC.

This rearrangement joins TRBV10-2 to TRBJ2-7; D gene uncertain. The CDR3 extends over 12 amino acids. Looked up from germline, CDR1 is WSHSY and CDR2 is SAAADI. Trimming removed 0 bases from V and 5 bases from J, with 5 bases in between. In nucleotides, the CDR3 is TGCGCCAGCAGTGAGTCGTATAACGAGCAGTACGTC. The encoded protein is CASSESYNEQYV.

CDR3 DNA sequence: TGTGCCAGCAGTTTAGGCGGCCGTCGCTACGAGCAGTACGTC. This encodes CASSLGGRRYEQYV. This chain uses TRBV28 with TRBJ2-7; no clear D gene. The ends were cut back, 2 bases at V and 3 bases at J, with 11 bases in the middle. The CDR3 is 14 residues long. Germline CDR1 is MDHEN and CDR2 is SYDVKM.

The genes are TRBV3-1 (or the pseudogene TRBV3-2) and TRBJ1-6; D not resolved. The V end was cut by 0 bases, the J end by 5 bases, with 11 bases between. From germline, CDR1 is LGHDT and CDR2 YNNKEL (reference sequence). The CDR3 runs 16 residues. CDR3 protein: CASSQELGRDNSPLHF. CDR3 DNA sequence: TGTGCCAGCAGCCAAGAGCTAGGCAGAGATAATTCACCCCTCCACTTT.

The chain combines TRBV10-1 with TRBJ2-2; 11 bases are shared with TRBD1. This CDR3 is 18 amino acids long. Germline values: CDR1 WNHNN, CDR2 SYGVQD (reference sequence). V trimming: 4 bases; J trimming: 0 bases; junction bases outside the gene matches: 7. The CDR3 spells CASSGQDRGLANTGELFF. CDR3 nucleotide sequence: TGCGCCAGCAGTGGACAGGACAGGGGGCTCGCGAACACCGGGGAGCTGTTTTTT.

This clone occurred a few times. This chain connects TRBV7-3 to TRBJ1-1; D is undetermined. Looked up from germline, CDR1 is SGHTA and CDR2 is FQGTGA. V was cut by 4 bases and J by 7 bases, with 13 bases left in between. CDR3 length: 13 amino acids. The CDR3 loop reads CASSSGVEGEAFF. The CDR3 DNA sequence: TGTGCCAGCAGCTCCGGAGTTGAGGGTGAAGCTTTCTTT.

The gene calls are TRBV15 and TRBJ2-3, with D perhaps matching TRBD2 (5 bases). Trimming removed 4 bases at V and 2 bases at J, with 10 bases between. Germline V CDR1 and CDR2: LNHNV, YYDKDF (reference sequence). This CDR3 region has 14 residues. The CDR3 DNA reads TGTGCCACCAGCAAGGACTTTTACACAGATACGCAGTATTTT. This translates into CATSKDFYTDTQYF.

The V and J genes are TRBV6-6 and TRBJ1-2, with D hard to call. The CDR3 has 13 amino acids. V dropped 4 bases and J dropped 2 bases, with 8 bases sitting between them. CDR1 is MNHNY, CDR2 SVGAGI, per germline (reference sequence). The CDR3 sequence: CASSSRVNYGYTF. The DNA for the CDR3 is TGTGCCAGCAGTTCACGGGTCAACTATGGCTACACCTTC.